This T cell receptor beta chain appears in the sequencing data of a study of blood T cell repertoires in COVID-19. Study overall: Sources were T cells, B-cell-depleted T cells, or PBMCs; the material itself was cDNA or gDNA.

The CDR3 loop spans 16 amino acids. CDR1 and CDR2 from the germline V gene are LGHNA and YSLEER. The V end lost 0 bases, the J end lost 0 bases, and 12 bases lay between the germline ends. Clones were sequenced by immunoSEQ multiplex PCR, and TCRdb holds only the in-frame ones, with some missing. The sample has around 160,000 clones, about 81% seen once. This chain uses TRBV4-3 with TRBJ2-7, with a tentative D call TRBD2 (5 bases). The clonotype originates from a human donor in a cohort sampled during active COVID-19. Input material: peripheral blood. CDR3 residues: CASSQDSGGNSYEQYF. CDR3 sequence (DNA): TGCGCCAGCAGCCAAGATTCAGGAGGAAACTCCTACGAGCAGTACTTC.